This T cell receptor (beta chain) was captured by sequencing in a study of blood T cells in healthy people across ages. This CDR3 contains 14 residues. CDR1 is SGHTA and CDR2 is FQGNSA in the germline V gene. This clonotype occurred a few times. Using a J-beta primer mix together with a sample-barcoded 5' primer, a second PCR was run for roughly 6 to 12 cycles. Via MiXCR, TCRdb re-called the 5' RACE reads, giving one row per CDR3 protein. The table has some 780,000 distinct CDR3 sequences, roughly three fifths seen once. The source is a man between 40 and 49 years old in good health. The chain employs TRBV7-2 and TRBJ2-4; tentatively, D is TRBD1 (6 bases). The DNA end is a closer match to TRBJ2-5, so the J assignment may be wrong. Sequenced input: blood. The CDR3 DNA sequence: TGTGCCAGCAGCCTGGACAGCCTGAGGGAGACCCAGTACTTC. This encodes CASSLDSLRETQYF.